Below are 2 T cell receptor beta chains sequenced from a single sample in a study of response to subunit inactivated influenza vaccine. From the RT-PCR reads, TCRdb called clonotypes with MiXCR, one entry per CDR3 protein. The sample carries roughly 180,000 distinct CDR3 sequences, approximately 9.2% recorded once. The material sequenced was non-naive T cells sorted from PBMCs, taken on the day of vaccination. Receptors originate from a man aged 50 or older who received an inactivated influenza vaccine.

This clonotype was seen ten or more times. The CDR3 DNA reads TGTGCCAGCAGCCCAAGGGGCACTCCGCAAGGCAATGAGCAGTTCTTC. This codes for CASSPRGTPQGNEQFF. This chain uses TRBV7-2 with TRBJ2-1, with D tentatively TRBD1 (5 bases). CDR3 length: 16 residues. The V end lost 5 bases, the J end lost 6 bases, and 20 bases lay between the germline ends. Germline CDR1 is SGHTA and CDR2 is FQGNSA.

Many counts were recorded for this clonotype. DNA for the CDR3: TGTGCCAGCAGCTTGGGGGCCCCGCGGTCGGGGGAGCAGTACTTC. Amino acids: CASSLGAPRSGEQYF. The chain is built from TRBV5-5 and TRBJ2-7; TRBD2 is a possible D gene (5 bases). Germline V lookup: CDR1 SGHKS, CDR2 YYEKEE (reference sequence). V lost 0 bases and J 7 bases, leaving 17 bases between the germline ends. The CDR3 has 15 residues.